These T cell receptor beta chains were read from a single sample in a study of blood T cells in healthy people across ages. MiXCR was run by TCRdb on the 5' RACE reads, yielding one entry per CDR3 protein. The data show about a million distinct CDR3 sequences, 48% seen once. Input material: blood. The receptors derive from a man aged 25-40 years in good health. CDR3s include the opening cysteine and the closing phenylalanine or tryptophan. The D gene is left open where the match is weak. Only some rows state a clone size, as once, few, many or a class for expanded clones.

V gene,D gene,clone size,J gene,CDR3 DNA,CDR3 protein
TRBV2,.,few,TRBJ2-1,TGTGCCAGCAGTGTTCAGGCCCGGAGACCCTACAATGAGCAGTTCTTC,CASSVQARRPYNEQFF
TRBV4-1,.,.,TRBJ2-2,TGCGCCAGCAGCCATAGGACAGTGGCGAACACCGGGGAGCTGTTTTTT,CASSHRTVANTGELFF
TRBV28,.,few,TRBJ2-4,TGTGCCAGCAGTGGGTCCTACGTAGCCAAAAACATTCAGTACTTC,CASSGSYVAKNIQYF
TRBV10-2,.,.,TRBJ2-7,TGCGCCAGCAAAAAGGAACTAGCTTTATACGAGCAGTACTTC,CASKKELALYEQYF
TRBV7-2,.,.,TRBJ1-4,TGTGCCAGCAGCTTATACCAGCATGGTGAAAAACTGTTTTTT,CASSLYQHGEKLFF
TRBV2,TRBD2,.,TRBJ2-1,TGTGCCAGCAGGGACAGCGGGGGGGCTCGAAATGAGCAGTTCTTC,CASRDSGGARNEQFF
TRBV4-1,TRBD1,few,TRBJ2-7,TGCGCCAGCAGCCTCGGGACAGGTCAAACTTACGAGCAGTACTTC,CASSLGTGQTYEQYF
TRBV7-9,.,few,TRBJ1-4,TGTGCCAGCAGCCAACAGGCAACTAATGAAAAACTGTTTTTT,CASSQQATNEKLFF
TRBV6-2/TRBV6-3,.,.,TRBJ1-2,TGTGCCAGCAGTTACGCAGGGCTGAGCTATGGCTACACCTTC,CASSYAGLSYGYTF
TRBV10-3,.,.,TRBJ1-2,TGTGCCATCAGTGAGTCGAATACTGATGGCTACACCTTC,CAISESNTDGYTF
TRBV29-1,.,.,TRBJ2-3,TGCAGCGTCGCGCTCCGGTTCTCCCGCAGAACAGATACGCAGTATTTT,CSVALRFSRRTDTQYF
TRBV6-6,TRBD1,many,TRBJ2-7,TGTGCCAGCAGTTTACAGGGGAACCCCTACGAGCAGTACTTC,CASSLQGNPYEQYF
TRBV11-2,TRBD2,few,TRBJ2-1,TGTGCCAGCAGGACCACGGGCGGGGGGTGGTCCTACAATGAGCAGTTCTTC,CASRTTGGGWSYNEQFF